A single sample is the source of the 20 T cell receptor beta chains below, sequenced in a study of beta chain features in type 1 diabetes. Expressed TCRB transcripts were sequenced because the entire RNA isolate underwent reverse transcription. This table comes from immunoSEQ multiplex PCR, and its TCRdb copy is limited to in-frame clones, with some not included. The table lists 600,000 to 650,000 clones, about 16% of them singletons, with approximately 0.087% in the top ten. Sequencing was carried out using naive CD4+ T cells from blood. The receptor source for this set is a man aged 18 to 35 in good health.

In its sample, this clone was seen a few times. CDR3 protein: CASSPRRGPTLGGETQYF. The CDR3, as DNA: TGTGCCAGCAGTCCGCGTAGGGGACCGACCCTAGGGGGAGAGACCCAGTACTTC. This chain joins TRBV27 and TRBJ2-5; TRBD1 might be the D (6 bases). The CDR3 extends over 18 amino acids. The ends were cut back, 5 bases at V and 4 bases at J, with 26 bases in the middle. CDR1 and CDR2 from the germline V gene are MNHEY and SMNVEV (reference sequence).

The chain uses TRBV7-3 and TRBJ1-3, with D maybe TRBD1 (5 bases). Germline lookup yields CDR1 SGHTA and CDR2 FQGTGA. CDR3 length: 14 residues. Trimming left V 2 bases short and J 3 bases short, with 8 bases between. The CDR3 DNA is TGTGCCAGCAGCTTATCAGGGATTGGAAACACCATATATTTT. It yields the protein CASSLSGIGNTIYF.

The chain joins TRBV4-1 to TRBJ1-6; 9 bases agree with TRBD1. Germline CDR1 is MGHRA and CDR2 is YSYEKL. This CDR3 contains 15 residues. V trimming: 4 bases; J trimming: 10 bases; junction bases outside the gene matches: 8. CDR3 bases: TGCGCCAGCAGCCCACGATACAGGGGGCCATCACCCCTCCACTTT. Its translation is CASSPRYRGPSPLHF.

This clone was seen more than once but under ten times. The rearrangement joins TRBV29-1 to TRBJ2-7; 12 nucleotides align to TRBD2. Per germline, CDR1 SQVTM and CDR2 ANQGSEA. V was clipped by 4 bases and J by 7 bases; unmatched bases: 8. This CDR3 is built from 14 residues. The CDR3: CSVGLAGAREEQYF. In nucleotides, the CDR3 is TGCAGCGTTGGACTAGCGGGGGCCCGGGAGGAGCAGTACTTC.

A few counts support this clone. The rearrangement joins TRBV28 to TRBJ2-2, with D unresolved. CDR1 and CDR2 (germline): MDHEN, SYDVKM. This CDR3 contains 13 residues. Trimming stripped 4 bases from V and 4 bases from J, with 7 bases between. CDR3 loop: CASSSLSTGELFF. The CDR3 nucleotides read TGTGCCAGCAGTTCCCTTAGCACCGGGGAGCTGTTTTTT.

This chain uses TRBV5-1 with TRBJ1-5; D gene ambiguous. The CDR3 length is 15 residues. V lost 2 bases and J lost 0, with 9 bases in between. Germline CDR1 SGHRS, CDR2 YFSETQ. CDR3 nucleotide sequence: TGCGCCAGCAGCTTAGACACCTATAGCAATCAGCCCCAGCATTTT. Its protein product is CASSLDTYSNQPQHF.

The V and J genes are TRBV10-3 and TRBJ2-3; 8 nucleotides align to TRBD2. The junction had 9 bases not matched to a gene; V was cut back by 5 bases and J by 5 bases. This CDR3 spans 15 amino acids. Germline CDR1 is ENHRY and CDR2 is SYGVKD. The CDR3 protein is CAISPPGLGEDTQYF. The CDR3 bases are TGTGCCATCAGTCCTCCGGGACTAGGTGAAGATACGCAGTATTTT.

The chain joins TRBV4-2 to TRBJ2-7; D uncertain. Germline-derived CDR1 and CDR2 are LGHNA and YNFKEQ. V was pared by 0 bases and J by 3 bases, with 9 bases between. The CDR3 contains 14 residues. CDR3 DNA sequence: TGTGCCAGCAGCCAAGATGCGCCCTTCTACGAGCAGTACTTC. Encoded protein: CASSQDAPFYEQYF.

The genes are TRBV2 and TRBJ2-2; the D is unclear. V shed 7 bases and J shed 8 bases, with 11 bases lying between them. This CDR3 is built from 12 residues. Germline V gene data show CDR1 as SNHLY and CDR2 as FYNNEI. The CDR3, as DNA: TGTGCCAGCACCCCGGTGGCAGGGGAGCTGTTTTTT. This sequence encodes CASTPVAGELFF.

This clone was seen a handful of times. The chain links TRBV4-2 to TRBJ1-5, with a possible D match to TRBD1 (6 bases). V lost 4 bases and J 8 bases, leaving 15 bases between the germline ends. This CDR3 is built from 14 residues. Germline V gives CDR1 LGHNA, CDR2 YNFKEQ. The CDR3 DNA sequence: TGTGCCAGCAGCCTCGACAGGCTAGGAGAGCCCCAGCATTTT. Translating it yields CASSLDRLGEPQHF.

Written as DNA, the CDR3 is TGTGCCAGCAGCTTAAGACAGGGTGGTGAAGCTTTCTTT. Translated, it gives CASSLRQGGEAFF. V is TRBV7-9 and J is TRBJ1-1, with 7 bases aligning to TRBD1. The V gene's germline CDR1 is SEHNR and CDR2 FQNEAQ (reference sequence). The ends lost 2 bases at V and 7 bases at J; junction bases unmatched: 4. The CDR3 covers 13 residues.

This clone was counted a few times. The chain recombines TRBV25-1 with TRBJ2-1, with 10 bases identical to TRBD1. This CDR3 is 13 amino acids long. Germline V gives CDR1 MGHDK, CDR2 SYGVNS. V gave up 7 bases and J gave up 7 bases; unmatched junction bases: 4. CDR3 nucleotides: TGTGCCAGCACGGGACAGGGGTTTAATGAGCAGTTCTTC. Translated, it gives CASTGQGFNEQFF.

This clone turned up a few times. This rearrangement joins TRBV5-1 to TRBJ1-1; 7 positions match TRBD1. This CDR3 is 12 amino acids long. V gave up 5 bases and J gave up 5 bases; unmatched junction bases: 3. Germline V lookup: CDR1 SGHRS, CDR2 YFSETQ. CDR3 loop: CASRTGPTEAFF. As DNA, the CDR3 is TGCGCCAGCAGGACAGGGCCTACTGAAGCTTTCTTT.

A remark on this clone: Other DNA variants within this sample encode the same CDR3. The chain employs TRBV7-9 and TRBJ1-1, with 7 bases identical to TRBD1. The trim removed 5 bases at V and 5 bases at J, leaving 8 bases unmatched. CDR1 is SEHNR, CDR2 FQNEAQ, per germline (reference sequence). The CDR3 is made up of 14 amino acids. Written as DNA, the CDR3 is TGTGCCAGCAGCCCTAGACAGGGCGGGACTGAAGCTTTCTTT. Amino acid sequence: CASSPRQGGTEAFF.

The sample holds one count of this clone. The chain uses TRBV7-9 and TRBJ1-6; 7 bases are shared with TRBD1. Per germline, CDR1 SEHNR and CDR2 FQNEAQ (reference sequence). V gave up 1 base and J gave up 10 bases; unmatched junction bases: 4. The CDR3 covers 14 residues. As DNA, the CDR3 is TGTGCCAGCAGCTTAGAGGGGGCTTTCTCACCCCTCCACTTT. Its protein is CASSLEGAFSPLHF.

This clone was picked up a small number of times. The chain recombines TRBV2 with TRBJ1-2, with 7 bases matching TRBD1. Germline values: CDR1 SNHLY, CDR2 FYNNEI. The CDR3 contains 18 residues. Trimming at V came to 10 bases and at J to 2 bases, leaving 22 bases not matched to a gene. CDR3 protein: CATEWETGQDYWNYGYTF. The CDR3 DNA sequence: TGTGCCACCGAATGGGAAACCGGACAGGACTATTGGAACTATGGCTACACCTTC.

This clone has more than one count but fewer than ten. The V and J genes are TRBV10-3 and TRBJ1-4; 7 bases map to TRBD1. Germline assignment: CDR1 ENHRY and CDR2 SYGVKD. With V trimmed by 6 bases and J by 4 bases, 5 bases remained unmatched. The CDR3 has 14 amino acids. DNA for the CDR3: TGTGCCATCAGACCGACAGGGAATAATGAAAAACTGTTTTTT. Protein product: CAIRPTGNNEKLFF.

The rearrangement joins TRBV7-6 to TRBJ1-5; 8 bases are shared with TRBD1. The CDR3 extends over 16 amino acids. Germline CDR1 reads SGHVS; CDR2 reads FNYEAQ. V dropped 5 bases and J dropped 3; count of bases not matched to a gene: 9. CDR3 loop: CASSVPGGRYNQPQHF. In DNA, the CDR3 is TGTGCCAGCAGCGTGCCAGGGGGCCGCTACAATCAGCCCCAGCATTTT. Variable domain in full (rest from reference TRBV7-6 and TRBJ1-5): GAGVSQSPRYKVTKRGQDVALRCDPISGHVSLYWYRQALGQGPEFLTYFNYEAQQDKSGLPNDRFSAERPEGSISTLTIQRTEQRDSAMYRCASSVPGGRYNQPQHFGDGTRLSIL.

The chain combines TRBV5-1 with TRBJ2-1; 8 positions match TRBD2. V lost 1 base, J lost 7 bases, and 16 bases stayed unmatched. The CDR3 consists of 18 residues. The germline gives CDR1 SGHRS, CDR2 YFSETQ. The CDR3 loop reads CASSLSWIGGSGTNEQFF. The CDR3 DNA is TGCGCCAGCAGCTTGAGTTGGATCGGTGGTAGCGGGACTAATGAGCAGTTCTTC. Full variable domain (rest looked up from reference TRBV5-1 and TRBJ2-1): KAGVTQTPRYLIKTRGQQVTLSCSPISGHRSVSWYQQTPGQGLQFLFEYFSETQRNKGNFPGRFSGRQFSNSRSEMNVSTLELGDSALYLCASSLSWIGGSGTNEQFFGPGTRLTVL.

The chain has TRBV30 and TRBJ2-5; D gene ambiguous. V was shortened by 0 bases and J by 5 bases, with 4 bases between the two germline ends. The germline V gene has CDR1 GTSNPN and CDR2 SVGIG (reference sequence). CDR3 length: 11 amino acids. CDR3: CAWSVHETQYF. CDR3 bases: TGTGCCTGGAGTGTACACGAGACCCAGTACTTC.